The T cell receptor beta chain under discussion was sequenced for a study of T cell responses to AZD1222 COVID-19 vaccine. The study's findings and limits: Spike-wide vaccine-associated CD4 TCRs dominated at 160-218 and 743-854. Donors were mostly white British, more females; clonal diversity possibly underestimated.

Libraries were prepared by immunoSEQ multiplex PCR; TCRdb keeps only in-frame clonotypes and omits some of them. The sample yields more than 150,000 clones, about 86% seen once. About this clone itself: Its target is not known.

The sequence came from an adult in good health. This sample comprised peripheral blood, obtained on day 0 of AZD1222 vaccination.

The CDR3 region has the DNA TGTGCCTGGATCCACCTACCGGGTGATGAGCAGTTCTTC. Its protein is CAWIHLPGDEQFF. The rearrangement uses TRBV30 and TRBJ2-1; D remains ambiguous. Trimming removed 4 bases from V and 8 bases from J, with 15 bases in between. This CDR3 spans 13 amino acids. Per germline, CDR1 GTSNPN and CDR2 SVGIG (reference sequence). The entire variable domain, with the rest obtained from reference TRBV30 and TRBJ2-1, is as follows: SQTIHQWPATLVQPVGSPLSLECTVEGTSNPNLYWYRQAAGRGLQLLFYSVGIGQISSEVPQNLSASRPQDRQFILSSKKLLLSDSGFYLCAWIHLPGDEQFFGPGTRLTVL.